Here is one T cell receptor (beta chain) with its context. Participant ages covered about 18 to 90 years across 24 US areas. Two negative PCRs, clearance, or symptom resolution characterized the recovered Cohort 3 donors. The data are from a study of blood T cell repertoires in COVID-19. As for the study in general: Samples of COVID-19 (acute and convalescent) were obtained from the United States, Italy and Spain.

CDR1 and CDR2 from the germline V gene are SGHTA and FQGNSA. J lost 4 bases, V lost 6 bases, and 3 bases had no gene match. CDR3 length: 13 residues. Per the original data handling: Counts of nucleated cells, estimated from reference gene primer amplification, were obtained. The protocol was immunoSEQ multiplex PCR, while the TCRdb copy is restricted to in-frame clones and leaves out a portion. That table is the source of V, J and clone size, and D and trimming were worked out from the DNA. Here the sample spans 160,000 or so clones, approximately 88% being singletons. The receptor was derived from a woman in her forties or fifties who had recovered from COVID-19. Material for sequencing was PBMCs or T cells enriched from blood (not recorded which). The chain recombines TRBV7-2 with TRBJ1-1, with TRBD1 matching over 9 bases. CDR3 region: CASRVQGATEAFF. The CDR3 nucleotides are TGTGCCAGCAGAGTACAGGGGGCCACTGAAGCTTTCTTT.